This T cell receptor (beta chain) came from a study of blood T cell repertoires in COVID-19. Study context: The United States, Italy and Spain supplied acute and convalescent COVID-19 samples. From T cells, B-cell-depleted T cells, or PBMCs came the material, which was cDNA or gDNA.

Per the authors' pipeline: Quantification of nucleated cells was approximated via reference gene primer amplification. Clones were sequenced by immunoSEQ multiplex PCR, and TCRdb holds only the in-frame ones, with some missing. That table supplies the V and J calls and clone size; D and trimming were determined from the DNA. The sample includes 50,000 to 60,000 clones, approximately 91% of them seen just once. V gave up 5 bases and J gave up 10 bases; unmatched junction bases: 9. Germline loops: CDR1 SEHNR, CDR2 FQNEAQ (reference sequence). The length of the CDR3 is 15 residues. The rearrangement links TRBV7-9 to TRBJ1-6; 9 nucleotides align to TRBD1. Sequences were obtained from peripheral blood. The clonotype comes from a man aged 60 to 75 with active COVID-19. The CDR3 coding sequence is TGTGCCAGCAGCGAGTGGACAGGGGTAGGATCACCCCTCCACTTT. It translates to CASSEWTGVGSPLHF.